This entry concerns a single TCR beta chain. Its antigen is unidentified. CDR1 is MNHEY and CDR2 is SVGAGI in the germline V gene. This CDR3 spans 14 amino acids. The V gene lost 0 bases and the J gene lost 11 bases, with 14 bases spanning the gap. The data were produced by immunoSEQ multiplex PCR, yet TCRdb's version contains in-frame clones alone and is incomplete. The sample lists approximately 120,000 clones; roughly 90% were seen once. This entry belongs to a study of T cell responses to AZD1222 COVID-19 vaccine. Overall study results and limits: No repertoire was sampled before or during the peak T cell response, only after it. Donors in the cohort were predominantly white British and more often female, and clonal diversity was possibly underestimated.

This specimen was peripheral blood, taken on day 0 of MenACWY control vaccination. This receptor was obtained from an adult in good health. V gene TRBV6-5 combines with J gene TRBJ1-5; D unclear. Here the CDR3 DNA reads TGTGCCAGCAGTTACTCGGGATGGTCTTCGGCCCAGCATTTT. Protein sequence: CASSYSGWSSAQHF.